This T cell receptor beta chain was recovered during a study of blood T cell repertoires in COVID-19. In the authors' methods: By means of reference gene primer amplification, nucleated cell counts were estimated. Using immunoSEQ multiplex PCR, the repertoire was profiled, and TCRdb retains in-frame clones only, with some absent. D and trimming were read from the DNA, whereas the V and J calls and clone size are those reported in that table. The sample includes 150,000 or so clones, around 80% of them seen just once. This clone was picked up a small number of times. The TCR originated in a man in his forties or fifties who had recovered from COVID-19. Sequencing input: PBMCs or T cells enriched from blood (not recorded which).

The CDR3 region has the DNA TGTGCCAGCAGCTTAATAACAGGGGGCTCTGAGCAGTTCTTC. Translated, it gives CASSLITGGSEQFF. The chain combines TRBV7-3 with TRBJ2-1; 9 nucleotides agree with TRBD1. V was clipped by 1 base and J by 9 bases; unmatched bases: 4. The CDR3 totals 14 residues. The germline V gene has CDR1 SGHTA and CDR2 FQGTGA.